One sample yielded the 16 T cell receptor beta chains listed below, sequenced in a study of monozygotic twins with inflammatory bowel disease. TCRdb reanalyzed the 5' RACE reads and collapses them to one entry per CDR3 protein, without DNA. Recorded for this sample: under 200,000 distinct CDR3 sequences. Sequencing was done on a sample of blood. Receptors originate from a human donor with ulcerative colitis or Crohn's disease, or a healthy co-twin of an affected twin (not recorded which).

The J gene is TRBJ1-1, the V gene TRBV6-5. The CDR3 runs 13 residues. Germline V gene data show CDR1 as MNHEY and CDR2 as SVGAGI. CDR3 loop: CASSYGSNTEAFF.

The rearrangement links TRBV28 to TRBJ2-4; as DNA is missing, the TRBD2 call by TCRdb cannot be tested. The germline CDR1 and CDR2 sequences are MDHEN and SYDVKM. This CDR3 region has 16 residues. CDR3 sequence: CASSLASGVAKNIQYF. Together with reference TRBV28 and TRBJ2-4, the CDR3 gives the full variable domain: DVKVTQSSRYLVKRTGEKVFLECVQDMDHENMFWYRQDPGLGLRLIYFSYDVKMKEKGDIPEGYSVSREKKERFSLILESASTNQTSMYLCASSLASGVAKNIQYFGAGTRLSVL.

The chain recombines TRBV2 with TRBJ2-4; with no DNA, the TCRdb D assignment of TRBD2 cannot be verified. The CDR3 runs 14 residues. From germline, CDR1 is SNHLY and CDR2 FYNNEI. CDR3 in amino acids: CASSGFWTIHIQYF.

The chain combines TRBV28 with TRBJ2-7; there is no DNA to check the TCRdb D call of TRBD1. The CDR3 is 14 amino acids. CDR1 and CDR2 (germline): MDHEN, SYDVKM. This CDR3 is CAISGTTGDYEQYF.

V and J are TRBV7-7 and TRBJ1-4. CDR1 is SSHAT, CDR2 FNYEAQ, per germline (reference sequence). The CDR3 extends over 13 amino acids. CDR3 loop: CSSSSGSGEKLFF.

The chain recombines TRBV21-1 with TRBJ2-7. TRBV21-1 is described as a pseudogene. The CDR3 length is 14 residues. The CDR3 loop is CASSKDAVAAEQYF.

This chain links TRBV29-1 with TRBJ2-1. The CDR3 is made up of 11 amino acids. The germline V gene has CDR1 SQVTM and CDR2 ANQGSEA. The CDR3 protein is CSVTDYNEQFF.

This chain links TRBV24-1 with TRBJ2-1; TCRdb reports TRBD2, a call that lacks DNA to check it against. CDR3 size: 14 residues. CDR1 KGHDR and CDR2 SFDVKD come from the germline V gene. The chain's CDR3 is CATSVTSSINEQFF.

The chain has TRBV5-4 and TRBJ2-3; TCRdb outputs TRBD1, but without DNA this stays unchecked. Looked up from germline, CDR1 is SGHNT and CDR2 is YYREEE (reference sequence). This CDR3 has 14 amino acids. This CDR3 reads CASSFTGRTDTQYF.

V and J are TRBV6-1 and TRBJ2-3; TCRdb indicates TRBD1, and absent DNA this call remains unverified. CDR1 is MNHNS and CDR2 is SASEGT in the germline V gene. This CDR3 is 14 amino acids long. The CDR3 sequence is CASSRRQGHRTQYF.

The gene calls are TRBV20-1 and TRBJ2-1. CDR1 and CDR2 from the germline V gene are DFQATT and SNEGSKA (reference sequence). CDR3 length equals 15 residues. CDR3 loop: CSAHTSASSYNEQFF.

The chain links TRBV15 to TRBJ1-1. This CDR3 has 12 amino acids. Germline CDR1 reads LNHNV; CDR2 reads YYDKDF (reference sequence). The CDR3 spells CATSRENTEAFF.

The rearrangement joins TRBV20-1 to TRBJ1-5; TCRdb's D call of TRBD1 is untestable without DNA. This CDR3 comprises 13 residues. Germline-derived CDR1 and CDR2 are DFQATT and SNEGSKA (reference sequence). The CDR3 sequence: CSAGRTGDQPQHF.

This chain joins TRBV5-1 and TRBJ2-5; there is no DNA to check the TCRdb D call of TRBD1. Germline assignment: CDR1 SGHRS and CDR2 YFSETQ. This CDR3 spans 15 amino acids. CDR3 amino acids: CASSSGTGGQETQYF.

The chain's CDR3 is CAWRSRENGNTIYF. The rearrangement joins TRBV30 to TRBJ1-3; TCRdb's assignment of TRBD1 cannot be checked, as there is no DNA. The germline CDR1 and CDR2 sequences are GTSNPN and SVGIG (reference sequence). The CDR3 has 14 residues.

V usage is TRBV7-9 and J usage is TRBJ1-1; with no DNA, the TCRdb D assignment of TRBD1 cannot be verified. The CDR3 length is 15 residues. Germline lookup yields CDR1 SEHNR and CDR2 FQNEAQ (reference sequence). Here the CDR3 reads CASRPFAGVNTEAFF.